A selection of T cell receptor beta chains follows, all from one sample in a study of regulatory T cells in long-lasting Graves disease. TCRdb ran MiXCR on the multiplex PCR reads and lists one entry per CDR3 protein. The sample contains a few hundred thousand distinct CDR3 sequences, roughly 21% of which appear only once. The material sequenced was peripheral blood mononuclear cells (PBMCs), taken at new diagnosis, from a patient treated with antithyroid drugs. The receptors derive from a female donor with Graves disease. Each CDR3 is given without its conserved first and last residue. Size is stated for part of the rows, as once, few or many counts, or as a class when the clone is expanded.

size	J	V	CDR3
.	TRBJ2-7	TRBV5-1	ASSLTWYEQY
many	TRBJ2-7	TRBV6-2/TRBV6-3	ASSKRPWGPLYEQY
many	TRBJ1-1	TRBV20-1	SADRQGDLRLGAF
many	TRBJ2-3	TRBV11-1	ASSLWGRGDTQY
many	TRBJ2-4	TRBV15	ATSWQGAKNIQY
many	TRBJ1-1	TRBV6-2/TRBV6-3	ASTPLRWDGRDEAF
many	TRBJ2-5	TRBV11-2	ASSLGFSGLGGTQY
many	TRBJ2-7	TRBV10-3	AISRDNYEQY
.	TRBJ1-6	TRBV27	ASNAGNSYNSPLH
many	TRBJ2-5	TRBV5-8	ASSDDGAGLAPQETQY
many	TRBJ1-1	TRBV6-2/TRBV6-3	ASSYSKGGRNTEAF
many	TRBJ2-7	TRBV6-1	ASSRGQQRSYEQY
many	TRBJ2-1	TRBV7-2	ASSPSGRYNEQF
few	TRBJ2-7	TRBV15	ATSRATGNYEQY